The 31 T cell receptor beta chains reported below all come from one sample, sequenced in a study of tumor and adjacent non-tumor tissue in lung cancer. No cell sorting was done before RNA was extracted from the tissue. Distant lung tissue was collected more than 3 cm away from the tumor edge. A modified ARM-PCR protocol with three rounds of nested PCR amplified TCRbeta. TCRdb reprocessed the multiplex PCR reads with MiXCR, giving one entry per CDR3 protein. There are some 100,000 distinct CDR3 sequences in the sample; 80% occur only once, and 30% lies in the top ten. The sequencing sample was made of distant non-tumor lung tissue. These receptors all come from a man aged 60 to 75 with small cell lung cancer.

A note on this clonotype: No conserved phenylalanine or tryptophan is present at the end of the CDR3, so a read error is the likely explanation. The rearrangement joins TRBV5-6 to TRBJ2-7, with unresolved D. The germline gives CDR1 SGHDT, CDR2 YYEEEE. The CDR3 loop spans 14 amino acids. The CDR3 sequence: CASSPRVGAYGQYI. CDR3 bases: TGTGCCAGCAGCCCAAGGGTTGGTGCCTACGGGCAGTACATC.

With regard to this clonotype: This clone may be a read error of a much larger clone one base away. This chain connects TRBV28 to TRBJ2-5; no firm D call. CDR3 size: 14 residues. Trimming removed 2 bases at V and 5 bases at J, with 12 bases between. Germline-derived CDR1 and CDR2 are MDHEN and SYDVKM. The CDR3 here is CASSLDLGGETQYF. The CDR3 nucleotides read TGTGCCAGCAGTTTAGACCTGGGTGGGGAGACCCAGTACTTC.

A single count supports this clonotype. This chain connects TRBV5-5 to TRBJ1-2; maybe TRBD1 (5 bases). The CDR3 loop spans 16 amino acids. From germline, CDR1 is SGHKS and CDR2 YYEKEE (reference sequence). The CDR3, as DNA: TGTGTCAGTAGGGAGACAGACATTATTCGCAACTATGGCTACACCTTC. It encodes CVSRETDIIRNYGYTF.

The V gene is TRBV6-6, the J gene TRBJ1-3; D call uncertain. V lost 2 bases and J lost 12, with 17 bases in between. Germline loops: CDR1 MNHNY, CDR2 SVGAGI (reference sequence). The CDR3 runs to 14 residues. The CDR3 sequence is CASSYLSGEDNIYF. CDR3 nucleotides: TGTGCCAGCAGTTACCTCTCCGGGGAGGATAACATATATTTT.

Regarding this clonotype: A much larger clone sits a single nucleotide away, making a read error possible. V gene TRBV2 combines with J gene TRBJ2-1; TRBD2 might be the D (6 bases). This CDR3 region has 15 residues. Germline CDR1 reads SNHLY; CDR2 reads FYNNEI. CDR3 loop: CASSTRGSSYHEQFF. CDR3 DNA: TGTGCCAGTTCGACTAGAGGGAGCTCCTACCATGAGCAGTTCTTC.

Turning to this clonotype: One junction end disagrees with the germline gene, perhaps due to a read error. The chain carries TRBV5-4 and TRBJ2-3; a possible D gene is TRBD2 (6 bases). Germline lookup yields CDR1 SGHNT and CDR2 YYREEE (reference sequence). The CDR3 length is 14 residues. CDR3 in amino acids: CASSLGGNTDTQYF. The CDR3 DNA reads TGCGCCAGCAGCTTGGGCGGGAACACAGATACGCAGTATTTT. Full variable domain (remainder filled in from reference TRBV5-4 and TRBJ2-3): ETGVTQSPTHLIKTRGQQVTLRCSSQSGHNTVSWYQQALGQGPQFIFQYYREEENGRGNFPPRFSGLQFPNYSSELNVNALELDDSALYLCASSLGGNTDTQYFGPGTRLTVL.

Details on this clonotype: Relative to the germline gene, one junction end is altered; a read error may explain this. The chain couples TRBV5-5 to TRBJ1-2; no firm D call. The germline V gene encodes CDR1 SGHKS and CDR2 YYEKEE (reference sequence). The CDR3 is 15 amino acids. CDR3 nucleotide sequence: TGTACCAGCAGCCGTCTCGGGGAAGGCTTGGATGGCTACACCTTC. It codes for CTSSRLGEGLDGYTF.

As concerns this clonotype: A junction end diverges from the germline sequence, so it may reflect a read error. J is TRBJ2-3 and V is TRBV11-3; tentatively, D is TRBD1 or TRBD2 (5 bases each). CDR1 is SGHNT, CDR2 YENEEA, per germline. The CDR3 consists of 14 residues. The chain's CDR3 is CACSLEGIGDMQYF. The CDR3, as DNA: TGTGCCTGCAGCTTAGAGGGGATAGGAGATATGCAGTATTTT.

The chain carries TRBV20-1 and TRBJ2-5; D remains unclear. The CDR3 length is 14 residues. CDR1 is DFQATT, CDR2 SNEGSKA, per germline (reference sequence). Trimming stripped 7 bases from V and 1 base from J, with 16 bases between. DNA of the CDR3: TGCAGTGATAGTCACTGGACCCTCCAAGAGACCCAGTACTTC. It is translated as CSDSHWTLQETQYF.

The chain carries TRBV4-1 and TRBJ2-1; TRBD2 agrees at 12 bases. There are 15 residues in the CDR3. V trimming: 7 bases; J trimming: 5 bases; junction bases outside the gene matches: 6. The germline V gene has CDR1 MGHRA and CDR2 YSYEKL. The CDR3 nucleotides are TGCGCCAGCATTGTTGGACTAGCGGGAAACAATGAGCAGTTCTTC. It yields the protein CASIVGLAGNNEQFF.

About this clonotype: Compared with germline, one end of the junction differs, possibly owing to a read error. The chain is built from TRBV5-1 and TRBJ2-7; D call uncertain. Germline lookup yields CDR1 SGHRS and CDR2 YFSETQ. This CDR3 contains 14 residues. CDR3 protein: CASCLAARSYKQYF. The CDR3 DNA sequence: TGCGCCAGCTGCTTGGCCGCTCGCTCCTACAAGCAGTACTTC.

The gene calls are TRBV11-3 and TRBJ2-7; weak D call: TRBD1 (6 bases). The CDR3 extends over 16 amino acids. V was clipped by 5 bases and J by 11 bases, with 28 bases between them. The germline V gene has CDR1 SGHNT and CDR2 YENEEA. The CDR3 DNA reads TGTGCCAGCAGCCCTCCGGGTTTGGGGGCCAGCTCCTACGAGTACTTC. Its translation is CASSPPGLGASSYEYF.

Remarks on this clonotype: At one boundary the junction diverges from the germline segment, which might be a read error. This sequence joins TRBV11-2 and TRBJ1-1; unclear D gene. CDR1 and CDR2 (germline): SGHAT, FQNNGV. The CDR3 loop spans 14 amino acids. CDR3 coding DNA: TGTGCCAGCAGCGTCCCCCCCCACAGTACTGAAGCTCTCTTT. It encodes CASSVPPHSTEALF.

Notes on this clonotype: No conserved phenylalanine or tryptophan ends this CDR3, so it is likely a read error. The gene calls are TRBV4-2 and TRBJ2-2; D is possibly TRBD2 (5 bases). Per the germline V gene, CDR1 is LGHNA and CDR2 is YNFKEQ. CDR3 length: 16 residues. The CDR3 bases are TGTGCCAGGAGCCAAGATCTGAGGGCCAACAGAGGGGAGCTGTTTTCT. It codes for CARSQDLRANRGELFS.

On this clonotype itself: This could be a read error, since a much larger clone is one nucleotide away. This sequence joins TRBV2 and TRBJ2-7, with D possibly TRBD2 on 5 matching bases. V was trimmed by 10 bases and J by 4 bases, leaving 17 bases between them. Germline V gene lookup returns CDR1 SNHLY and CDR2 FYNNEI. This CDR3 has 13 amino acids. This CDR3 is CATSLEVGYEQYV. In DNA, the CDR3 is TGTGCCACCTCGTTGGAGGTAGGGTACGAGCAGTACGTC.

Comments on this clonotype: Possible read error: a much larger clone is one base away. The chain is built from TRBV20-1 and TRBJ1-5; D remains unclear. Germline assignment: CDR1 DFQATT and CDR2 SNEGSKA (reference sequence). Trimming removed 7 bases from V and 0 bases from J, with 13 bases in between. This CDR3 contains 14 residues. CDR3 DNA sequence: TGCAGTGTCCGTCGGGCCGGTAGCAATCAGCCCCAGCATTTT. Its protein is CSVRRAGSNQPQHF.

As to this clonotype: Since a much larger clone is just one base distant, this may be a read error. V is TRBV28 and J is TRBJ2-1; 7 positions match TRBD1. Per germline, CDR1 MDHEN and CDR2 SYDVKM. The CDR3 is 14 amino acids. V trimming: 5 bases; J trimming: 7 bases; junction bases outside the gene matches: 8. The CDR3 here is CASSILRQGNEQFF. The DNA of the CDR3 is TGTGCCAGCAGTATCCTTAGACAGGGAAATGAGCAGTTCTTC.

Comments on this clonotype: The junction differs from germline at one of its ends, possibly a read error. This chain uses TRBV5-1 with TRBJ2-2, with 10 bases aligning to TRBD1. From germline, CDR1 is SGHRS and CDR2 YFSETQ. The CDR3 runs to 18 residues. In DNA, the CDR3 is TGCGCCAGCAATCGCGGGGACAGGGGAAGGTCGGACACCGGGAAGCTGTTTTTT. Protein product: CASNRGDRGRSDTGKLFF.

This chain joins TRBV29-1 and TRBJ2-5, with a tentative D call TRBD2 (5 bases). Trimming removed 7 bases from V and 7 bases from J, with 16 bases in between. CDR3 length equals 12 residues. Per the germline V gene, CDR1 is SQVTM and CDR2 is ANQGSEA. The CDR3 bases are TGCAGCGCCGCCGCGGGTTTTGGGACCCAGTACTTC. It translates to CSAAAGFGTQYF. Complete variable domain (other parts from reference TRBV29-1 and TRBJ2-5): SAVISQKPSRDICQRGTSLTIQCQVDSQVTMMFWYRQQPGQSLTLIATANQGSEATYESGFVIDKFPISRPNLTFSTLTVSNMSPEDSSIYLCSAAAGFGTQYFGPGTRLLVL.

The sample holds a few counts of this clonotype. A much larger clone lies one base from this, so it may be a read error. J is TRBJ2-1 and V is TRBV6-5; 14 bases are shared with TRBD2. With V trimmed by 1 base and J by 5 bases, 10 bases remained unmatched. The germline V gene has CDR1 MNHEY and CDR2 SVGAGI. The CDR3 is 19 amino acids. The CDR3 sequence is CASSYYIPGLAGVHNEQFF. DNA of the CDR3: TGTGCCAGCAGTTACTATATACCGGGACTAGCGGGAGTACACAATGAGCAGTTCTTC.

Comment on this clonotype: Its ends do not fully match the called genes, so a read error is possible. CDR3: CSARADTNQPQHF. CDR3 nucleotides: TGTAGCGCGAGGGCAGACACTAATCAGCCCCAGCATTTT. V usage is TRBV29-1 and J usage is TRBJ1-5, with no clear D. Germline V CDR1 and CDR2: SQVTM, ANQGSEA. The CDR3 has 13 amino acids.

The DNA of the CDR3 is TGCGCCAGACGGATAGGGTTGGGTGAGCAATACGTC. It encodes CARRIGLGEQYV. The rearrangement links TRBV11-2 to TRBJ2-7; D is uncertain. CDR1 and CDR2 (germline): SGHAT, FQNNGV. This CDR3 is built from 12 residues.

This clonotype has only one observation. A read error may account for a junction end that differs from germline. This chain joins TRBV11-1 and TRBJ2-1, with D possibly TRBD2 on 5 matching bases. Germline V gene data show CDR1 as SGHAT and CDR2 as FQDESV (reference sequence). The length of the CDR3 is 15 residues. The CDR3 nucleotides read TGTGCCAGCAGCTTAGGGAGGACGAGCTACAATGAGGAGTTCTTC. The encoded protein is CASSLGRTSYNEEFF.

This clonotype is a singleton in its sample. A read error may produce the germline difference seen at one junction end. The DNA of the CDR3 is TGTGCCAGCAGTTACCAGAGATTGAACAATGAAGCTTTCTTT. Its protein product is CASSYQRLNNEAFF. The genes are TRBV6-2 or TRBV6-3 and TRBJ1-1; no reliable D call. The germline V gene encodes CDR1 MNHEY and CDR2 SVGEGT. The CDR3 has 14 amino acids.

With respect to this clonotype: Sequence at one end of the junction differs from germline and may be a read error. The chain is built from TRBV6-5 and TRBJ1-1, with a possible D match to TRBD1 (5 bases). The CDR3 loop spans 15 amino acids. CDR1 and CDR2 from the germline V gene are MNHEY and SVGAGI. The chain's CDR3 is CASRTPGRVNTEAFF. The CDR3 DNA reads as TGTGCCAGCAGGACCCCGGGACGGGTGAATACTGAAGCTTTCTTT.

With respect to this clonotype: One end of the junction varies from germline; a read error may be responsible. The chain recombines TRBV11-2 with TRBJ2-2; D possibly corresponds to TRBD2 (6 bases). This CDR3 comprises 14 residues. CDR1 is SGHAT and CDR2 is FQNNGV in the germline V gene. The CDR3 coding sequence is TGTACCAGCAGCCGGTTGGGCGGGATCGGGGAGCTGTTTTTT. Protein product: CTSSRLGGIGELFF.

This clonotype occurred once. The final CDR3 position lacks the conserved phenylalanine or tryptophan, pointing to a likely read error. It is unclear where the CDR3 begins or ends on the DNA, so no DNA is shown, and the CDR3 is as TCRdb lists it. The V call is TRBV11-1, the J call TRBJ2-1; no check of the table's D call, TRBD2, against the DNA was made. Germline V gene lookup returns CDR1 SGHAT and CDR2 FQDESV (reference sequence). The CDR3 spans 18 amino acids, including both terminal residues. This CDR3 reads CASRSESRTSGSGNEQLS.

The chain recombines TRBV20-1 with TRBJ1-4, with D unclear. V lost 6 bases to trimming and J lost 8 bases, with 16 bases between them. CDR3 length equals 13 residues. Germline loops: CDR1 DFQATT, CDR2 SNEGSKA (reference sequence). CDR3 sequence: CSAKADRREKLFF. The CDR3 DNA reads TGCAGTGCAAAGGCAGACCGGAGAGAAAAACTGTTTTTT.

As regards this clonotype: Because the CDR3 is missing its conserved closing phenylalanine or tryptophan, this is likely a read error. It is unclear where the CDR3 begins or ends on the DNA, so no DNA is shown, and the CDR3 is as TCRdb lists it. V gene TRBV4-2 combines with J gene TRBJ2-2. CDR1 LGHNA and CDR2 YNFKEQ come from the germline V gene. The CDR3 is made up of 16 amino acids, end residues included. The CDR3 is CASSQDLRANTGELFH.

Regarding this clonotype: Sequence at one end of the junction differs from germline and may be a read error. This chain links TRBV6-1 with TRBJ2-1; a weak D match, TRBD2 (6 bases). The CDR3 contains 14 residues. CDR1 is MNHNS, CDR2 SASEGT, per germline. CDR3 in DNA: TGTACCAGCATCTTTATCGGGAGTATGAATGAGCAGGTCTTC. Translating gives CTSIFIGSMNEQVF.

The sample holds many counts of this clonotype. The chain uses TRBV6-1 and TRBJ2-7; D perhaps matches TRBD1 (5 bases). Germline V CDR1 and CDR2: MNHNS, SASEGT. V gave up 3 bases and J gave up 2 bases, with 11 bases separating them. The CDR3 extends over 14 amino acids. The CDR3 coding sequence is TGTGCCAGCAGTGACGGCTCAGGGACCTACGAGCAGTACTTC. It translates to CASSDGSGTYEQYF.